This T cell receptor beta chain originates from a study of blood T cells in healthy people across ages. For this clonotype: The antigen is not known.

Sample-barcoded 5' priming and a J-beta primer mix drove a second PCR of about 6 to 12 cycles. Each CDR3 protein gets one entry after TCRdb re-called the 5' RACE reads with MiXCR. Of around 1,600,000 distinct CDR3 sequences listed, approximately 43% are singletons. Study-wide points: Significant beta diversity loss was already apparent by age approximately 40, declining roughly linearly.

CDR1 and CDR2 from the germline V gene are SGHTA and FQGNSA. Trimming pared 4 bases from V and 3 bases from J, leaving 16 bases between. The CDR3 has 15 residues. Sequencing was done on a sample of blood. The rearrangement links TRBV7-2 to TRBJ2-7; unclear D gene. The receptor comes from a young woman in good health. The chain's CDR3 is CASSYTFGLVYEQYF. CDR3 DNA: TGTGCCAGCAGCTATACGTTTGGGCTCGTCTACGAGCAGTACTTC.